A selection of T cell receptor beta chains follows, all from one sample in a study of blood T cell repertoires in COVID-19. Sequenced by immunoSEQ multiplex PCR; TCRdb stores in-frame clones only, minus some. Here the sample spans about 86,000 clones, 87% being singletons. Sequencing used peripheral blood. Every receptor here comes from a human donor in a cohort sampled during active COVID-19. CDR3s include the opening cysteine and the closing phenylalanine or tryptophan. D genes are given only for firm matches. Expanded clones are given a class, and other clones once, few, many or no size at all.

>TRBD1|.|TRBJ2-7|TRBV30
TGTGCCTGGAGTGTTCCCGGGACAGGGGAAGGCGAGCAGTACTTC
CAWSVPGTGEGEQYF
>.|.|TRBJ1-1|TRBV28
TGTGCCAGCAGTTCCTATGGGGCGAGGGGGACTGAAGCTTTCTTT
CASSSYGARGTEAFF
>.|.|TRBJ1-2|TRBV9
TGTGCCAGCAGCGAAACAGGGACCTCGTCTTTGAGCTATGGCTACACCTTC
CASSETGTSSLSYGYTF
>TRBD2|.|TRBJ2-5|TRBV28
TGTGCCAGCAGTTTACAAGGGCTAGCGGGAGACAAGACCCAGTACTTC
CASSLQGLAGDKTQYF
>TRBD1|once|TRBJ1-5|TRBV19
TGTGCCAGCGCAGACAGGGCCAATCAGCCCCAGCATTTT
CASADRANQPQHF
>TRBD2|.|TRBJ2-1|TRBV2
TGTGCCAGCAGTTTAGCGGGGGGTTACAATGAGCAGTTCTTC
CASSLAGGYNEQFF
>.|.|TRBJ2-7|TRBV28
TGTGCCAGCAGCCGACGAGACAGCTACGAGCAGTACTTC
CASSRRDSYEQYF
>.|.|TRBJ2-7|TRBV9
TGTGCCAGCAGCGTAGGTGGGACTTCCGAGCAGTACTTC
CASSVGGTSEQYF
>TRBD1|.|TRBJ1-1|TRBV5-6
TGTGCCAGCAGCTCACCGGGACAGTCCCCGAACACTGAAGCTTTCTTT
CASSSPGQSPNTEAFF
>TRBD2|.|TRBJ2-2|TRBV5-1
TGCGCCAGCAGTCACCGAGGGGTTCTAGCGGGAGGTTGGAACACCGGGGAGCTGTTTTTT
CASSHRGVLAGGWNTGELFF